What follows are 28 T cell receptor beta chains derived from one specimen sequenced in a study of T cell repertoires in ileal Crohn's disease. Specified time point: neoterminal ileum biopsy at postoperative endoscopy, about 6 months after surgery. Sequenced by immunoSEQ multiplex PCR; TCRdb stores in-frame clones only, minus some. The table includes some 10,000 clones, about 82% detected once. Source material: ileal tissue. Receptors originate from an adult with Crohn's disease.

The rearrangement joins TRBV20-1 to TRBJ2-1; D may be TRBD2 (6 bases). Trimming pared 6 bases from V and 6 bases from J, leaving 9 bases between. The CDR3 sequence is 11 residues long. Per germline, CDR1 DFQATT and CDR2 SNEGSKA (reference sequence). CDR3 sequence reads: CSALRGNEQFF. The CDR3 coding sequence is TGCAGTGCCTTGCGGGGCAATGAGCAGTTCTTC.

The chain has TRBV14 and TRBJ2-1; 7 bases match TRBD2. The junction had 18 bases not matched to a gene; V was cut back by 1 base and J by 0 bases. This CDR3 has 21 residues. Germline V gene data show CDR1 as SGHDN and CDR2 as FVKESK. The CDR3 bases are TGTGCCAGCAGCCAAGTCTGGGGGGAAGGACTAAGCGGGATCTCCTACAATGAGCAGTTCTTC. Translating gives CASSQVWGEGLSGISYNEQFF.

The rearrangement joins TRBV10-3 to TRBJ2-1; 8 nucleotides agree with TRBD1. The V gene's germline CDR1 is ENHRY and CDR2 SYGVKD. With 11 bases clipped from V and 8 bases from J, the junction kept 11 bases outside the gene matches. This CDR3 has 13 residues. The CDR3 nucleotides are TGTGCCCTAGGTTTGACAGGGGTCGATGAGCAGTTCTTC. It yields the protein CALGLTGVDEQFF.

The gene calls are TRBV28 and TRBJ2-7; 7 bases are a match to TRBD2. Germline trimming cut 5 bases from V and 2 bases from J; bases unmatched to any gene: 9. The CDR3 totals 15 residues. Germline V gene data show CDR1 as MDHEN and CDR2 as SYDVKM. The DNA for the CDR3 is TGTGCCAGCAGTGAAACCGGGACTATTACCTACGAGCAGTACTTC. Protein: CASSETGTITYEQYF.

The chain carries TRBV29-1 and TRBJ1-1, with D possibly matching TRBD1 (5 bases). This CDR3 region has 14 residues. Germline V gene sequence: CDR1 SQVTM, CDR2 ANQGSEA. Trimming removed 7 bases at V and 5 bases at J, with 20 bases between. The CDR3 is CSAVHGASLTEAFF. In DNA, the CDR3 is TGCAGCGCCGTCCATGGGGCCTCTCTGACTGAAGCTTTCTTT.

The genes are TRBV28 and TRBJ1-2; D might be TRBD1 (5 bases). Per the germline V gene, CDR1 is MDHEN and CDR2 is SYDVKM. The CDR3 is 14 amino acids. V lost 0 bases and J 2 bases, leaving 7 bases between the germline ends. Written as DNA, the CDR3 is TGTGCCAGCAGTTTATGGCAGGGAAACTATGGCTACACCTTC. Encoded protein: CASSLWQGNYGYTF.

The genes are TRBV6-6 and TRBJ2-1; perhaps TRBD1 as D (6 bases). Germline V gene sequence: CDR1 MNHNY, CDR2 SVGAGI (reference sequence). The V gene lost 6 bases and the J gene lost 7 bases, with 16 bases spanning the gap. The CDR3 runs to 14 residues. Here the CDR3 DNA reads TGTGCCAGCAGCCCCTCCAGGGGTGTAAATGAGCAGTTCTTC. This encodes CASSPSRGVNEQFF.

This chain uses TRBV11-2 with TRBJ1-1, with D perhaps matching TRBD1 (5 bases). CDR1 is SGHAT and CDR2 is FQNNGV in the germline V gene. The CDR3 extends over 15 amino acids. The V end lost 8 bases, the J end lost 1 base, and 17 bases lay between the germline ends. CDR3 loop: CASRGGEGRNTEAFF. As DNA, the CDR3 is TGTGCCAGCCGTGGGGGGGAAGGGAGGAACACTGAAGCTTTCTTT.

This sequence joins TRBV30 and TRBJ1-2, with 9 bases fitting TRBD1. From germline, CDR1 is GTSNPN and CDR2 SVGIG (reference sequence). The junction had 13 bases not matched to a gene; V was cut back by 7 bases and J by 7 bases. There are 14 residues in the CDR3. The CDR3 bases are TGTGCCTTCACCGGACAGGGGTCAATTATTGGCTACACCTTC. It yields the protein CAFTGQGSIIGYTF.

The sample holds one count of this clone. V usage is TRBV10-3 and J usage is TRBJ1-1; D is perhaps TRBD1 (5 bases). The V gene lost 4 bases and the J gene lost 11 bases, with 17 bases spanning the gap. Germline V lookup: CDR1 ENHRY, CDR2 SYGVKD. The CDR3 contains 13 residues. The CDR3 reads CAISGGGSPGAFF. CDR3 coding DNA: TGTGCCATCAGTGGCGGGGGATCGCCTGGGGCTTTCTTT.

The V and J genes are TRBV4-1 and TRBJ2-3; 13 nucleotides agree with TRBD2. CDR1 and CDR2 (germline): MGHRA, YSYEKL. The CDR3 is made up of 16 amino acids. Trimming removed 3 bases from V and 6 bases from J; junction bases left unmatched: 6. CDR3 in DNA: TGCGCCAGCAGCCAGACACTAGCGGGAGGGGTGGATACGCAGTATTTT. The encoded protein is CASSQTLAGGVDTQYF.

CDR3 coding DNA: TGTGCCAGCAGTCAACAGGGGCTCCATCAGCCCCAGCATTTT. Protein: CASSQQGLHQPQHF. The V gene is TRBV6-6, the J gene TRBJ1-5; 7 positions agree with TRBD1. In germline, CDR1 is MNHNY, CDR2 SVGAGI (reference sequence). The length of the CDR3 is 14 residues. The trim removed 5 bases at V and 5 bases at J, leaving 6 bases unmatched.

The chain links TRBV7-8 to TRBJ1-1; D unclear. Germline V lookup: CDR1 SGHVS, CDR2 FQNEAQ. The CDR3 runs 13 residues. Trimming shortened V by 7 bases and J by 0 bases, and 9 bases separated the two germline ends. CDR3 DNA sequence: TGTGCCAGCACTTCGCACATGAACACTGAAGCTTTCTTT. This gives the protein CASTSHMNTEAFF.

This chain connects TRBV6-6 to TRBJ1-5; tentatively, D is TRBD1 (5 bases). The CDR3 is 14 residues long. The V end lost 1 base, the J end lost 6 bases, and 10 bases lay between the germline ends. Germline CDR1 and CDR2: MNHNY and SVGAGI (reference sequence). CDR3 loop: CASSYLGEAQPQHF. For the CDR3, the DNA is TGTGCCAGCAGTTACTTAGGGGAGGCTCAGCCCCAGCATTTT.

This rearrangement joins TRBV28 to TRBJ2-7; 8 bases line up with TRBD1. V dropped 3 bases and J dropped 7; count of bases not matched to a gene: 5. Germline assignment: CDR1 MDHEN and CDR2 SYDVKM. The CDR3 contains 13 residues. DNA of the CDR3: TGTGCCAGCAGTTTTCAGGGGGCGCGTGAGCAGTACTTC. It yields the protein CASSFQGAREQYF.

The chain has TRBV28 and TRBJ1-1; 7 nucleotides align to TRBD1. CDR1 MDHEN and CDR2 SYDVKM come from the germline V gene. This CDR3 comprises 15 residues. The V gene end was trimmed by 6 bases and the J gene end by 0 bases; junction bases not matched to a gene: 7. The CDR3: CASSRQGGLNTEAFF. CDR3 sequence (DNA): TGTGCCAGCAGCCGACAGGGAGGACTGAACACTGAAGCTTTCTTT. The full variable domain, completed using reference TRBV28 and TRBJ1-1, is DVKVTQSSRYLVKRTGEKVFLECVQDMDHENMFWYRQDPGLGLRLIYFSYDVKMKEKGDIPEGYSVSREKKERFSLILESASTNQTSMYLCASSRQGGLNTEAFFGQGTRLTVV.

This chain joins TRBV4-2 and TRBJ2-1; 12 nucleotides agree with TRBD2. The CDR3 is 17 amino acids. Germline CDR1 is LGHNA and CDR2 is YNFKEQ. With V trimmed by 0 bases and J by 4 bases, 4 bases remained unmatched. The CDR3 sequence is CASSQEGGTSGYNEQFF. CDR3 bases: TGTGCCAGCAGCCAAGAGGGGGGGACTAGCGGGTACAATGAGCAGTTCTTC.

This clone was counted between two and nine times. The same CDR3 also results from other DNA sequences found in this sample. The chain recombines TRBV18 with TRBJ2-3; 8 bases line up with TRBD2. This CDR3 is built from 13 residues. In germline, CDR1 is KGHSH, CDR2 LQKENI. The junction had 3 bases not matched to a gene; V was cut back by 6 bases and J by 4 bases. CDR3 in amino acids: CASSPGGADTQYF. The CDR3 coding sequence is TGTGCCAGCTCTCCGGGAGGGGCAGATACGCAGTATTTT.

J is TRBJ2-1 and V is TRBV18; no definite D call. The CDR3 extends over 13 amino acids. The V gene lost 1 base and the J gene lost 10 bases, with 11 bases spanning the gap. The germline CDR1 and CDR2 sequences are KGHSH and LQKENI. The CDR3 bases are TGTGCCAGCTCACCACGAGAGGAGAAAGAGCAGTTCTTC. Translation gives CASSPREEKEQFF.

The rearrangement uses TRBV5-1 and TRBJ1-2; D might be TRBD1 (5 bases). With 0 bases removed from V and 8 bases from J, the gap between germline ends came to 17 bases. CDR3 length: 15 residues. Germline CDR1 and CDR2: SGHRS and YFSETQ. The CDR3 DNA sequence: TGCGCCAGCAGCTTGGATGGCAGGGAAGTGCGGGGCTACACCTTC. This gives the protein CASSLDGREVRGYTF.

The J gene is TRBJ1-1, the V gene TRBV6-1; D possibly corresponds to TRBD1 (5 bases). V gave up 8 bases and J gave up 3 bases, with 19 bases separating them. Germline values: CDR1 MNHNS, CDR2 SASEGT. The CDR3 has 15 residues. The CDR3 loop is CASQVIRGWDTEAFF. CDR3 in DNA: TGTGCCAGCCAAGTGATTAGGGGTTGGGACACTGAAGCTTTCTTT.

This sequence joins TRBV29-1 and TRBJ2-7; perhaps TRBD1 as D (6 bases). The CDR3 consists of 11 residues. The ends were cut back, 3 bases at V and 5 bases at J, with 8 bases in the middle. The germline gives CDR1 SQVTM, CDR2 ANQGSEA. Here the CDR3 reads CSVDRGHEQYF. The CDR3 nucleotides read TGCAGCGTTGACAGGGGCCACGAGCAGTACTTC.

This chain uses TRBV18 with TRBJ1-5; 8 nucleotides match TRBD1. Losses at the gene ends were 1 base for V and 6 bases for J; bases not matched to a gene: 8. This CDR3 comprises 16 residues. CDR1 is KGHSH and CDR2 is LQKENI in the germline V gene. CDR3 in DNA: TGTGCCAGCTCACCACAGGACAGGGAAAATGGTCAGCCCCAGCATTTT. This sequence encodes CASSPQDRENGQPQHF.

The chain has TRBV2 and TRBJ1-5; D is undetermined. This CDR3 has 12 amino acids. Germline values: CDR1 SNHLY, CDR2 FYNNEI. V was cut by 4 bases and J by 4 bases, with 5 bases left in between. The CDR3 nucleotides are TGTGCCAGCAGTGTAGTAAATCAGCCCCAGCATTTT. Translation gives CASSVVNQPQHF.

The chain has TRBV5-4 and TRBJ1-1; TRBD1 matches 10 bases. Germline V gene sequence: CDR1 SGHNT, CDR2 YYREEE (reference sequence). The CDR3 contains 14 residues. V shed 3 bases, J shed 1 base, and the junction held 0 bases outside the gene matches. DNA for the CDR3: TGTGCCAGCAGCTGGACAGGGGGGAACACTGAAGCTTTCTTT. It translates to CASSWTGGNTEAFF.

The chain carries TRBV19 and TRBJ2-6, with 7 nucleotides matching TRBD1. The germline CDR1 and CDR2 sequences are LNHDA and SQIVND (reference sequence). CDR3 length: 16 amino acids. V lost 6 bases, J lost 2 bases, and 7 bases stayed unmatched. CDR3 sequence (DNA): TGTGCCAGTAGGCGTGAAACAGGGGCTGGGGCCAACGTCCTGACTTTC. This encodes CASRRETGAGANVLTF.

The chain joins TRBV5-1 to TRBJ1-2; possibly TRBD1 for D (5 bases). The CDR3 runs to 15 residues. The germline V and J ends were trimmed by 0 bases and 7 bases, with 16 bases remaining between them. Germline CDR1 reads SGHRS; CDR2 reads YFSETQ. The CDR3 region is CASSLGGSHRSGYTF. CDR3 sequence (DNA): TGCGCCAGCAGCTTGGGGGGCAGCCACCGTAGTGGCTACACCTTC.

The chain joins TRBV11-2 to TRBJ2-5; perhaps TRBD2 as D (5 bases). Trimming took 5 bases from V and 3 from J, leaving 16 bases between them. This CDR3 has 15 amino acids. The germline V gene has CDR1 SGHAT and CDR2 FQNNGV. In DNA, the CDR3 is TGTGCCAGCAGCCCATCCGGGCTAGCTGAAGAGACCCAGTACTTC. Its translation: CASSPSGLAEETQYF.